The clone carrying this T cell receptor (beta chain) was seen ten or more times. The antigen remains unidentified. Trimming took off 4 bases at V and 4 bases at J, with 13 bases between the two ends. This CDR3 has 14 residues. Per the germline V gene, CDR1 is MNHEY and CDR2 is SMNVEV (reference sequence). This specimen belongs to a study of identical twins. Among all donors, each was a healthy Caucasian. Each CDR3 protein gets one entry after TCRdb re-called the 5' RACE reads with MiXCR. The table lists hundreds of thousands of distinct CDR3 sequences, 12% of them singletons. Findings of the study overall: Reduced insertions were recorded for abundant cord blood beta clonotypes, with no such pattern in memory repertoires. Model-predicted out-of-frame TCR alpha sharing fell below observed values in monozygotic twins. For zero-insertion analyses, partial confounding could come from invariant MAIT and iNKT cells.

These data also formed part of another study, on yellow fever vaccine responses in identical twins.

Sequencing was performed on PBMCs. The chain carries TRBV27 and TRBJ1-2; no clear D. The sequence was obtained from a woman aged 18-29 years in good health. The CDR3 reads CASSSPGRSYGYTF. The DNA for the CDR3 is TGTGCCAGCAGTTCCCCGGGGAGGAGCTATGGCTACACCTTC.